This T cell receptor beta chain emerged from a study of human T cells and chemical hapten exposure. V shed 8 bases and J 4 bases; nucleotides not matched to a gene: 6. Germline-derived CDR1 and CDR2 are LGHDT and YNNKEL (reference sequence). The CDR3 loop spans 13 amino acids. This clonotype has just a few counts. Specified time point: pre-sensitization, week 0. Treatment here: therapeutic diphenylcyclopropenone sensitization with weekly scalp DPC. Each CDR3 protein gets one entry after TCRdb re-called the RACE reads with MiXCR. The sample has some 110,000 distinct CDR3 sequences; around 12% are singletons.

The V gene is TRBV3-1, the J gene TRBJ1-2; TRBD1 matches 8 bases. This clonotype originated in a woman aged 45-65 years with alopecia areata. Some clones in this sample may be carry-over from other donors' samples. The source was whole blood, collected in connection with sensitization to the hapten diphenylcyclopropenone (DPC). The CDR3, as DNA: TGTGCCAGCGCGACAGGGGAGGCCTATGGCTACACCTTC. Translation gives CASATGEAYGYTF.